These T cell receptor beta chains were read from a single sample in a study of metastatic and nonmetastatic thyroid tumors. With MiXCR, TCRdb reprocessed the PCR reads. The table shows almost 70,000 clones, with 11% to 15% occurring only once. The material sequenced was blood. The receptors come from a male donor with papillary thyroid cancer or a benign thyroid nodule (not recorded which). Some clones in this sample may be carry-over from other donors' samples. CDR3s include the opening cysteine and the closing phenylalanine or tryptophan. A D gene is named only where the DNA matches it firmly. Clone size, where shown, is once, few, many, or a class for clones that have expanded.

j_call	d_call	v_call	clone_size	cdr3_aa	cdr3_nt
TRBJ2-6	TRBD2	TRBV28	-	CATGRGDGANVLTF	TGTGCAACGGGGAGGGGCGATGGGGCCAACGTCCTGACTTTC
TRBJ2-7	-	TRBV19	-	CASSSSNLDSYYEQYF	TGTGCCAGTAGTTCAAGTAACCTGGACAGTTACTACGAGCAGTACTTC
TRBJ2-3	-	TRBV28	many	CASSFTGRGSSF	TGTGCCAGCAGTTTCACAGGAAGGGGCTCTTCATTT
TRBJ1-1	-	TRBV19	many	CASIAGVSEAFF	TGTGCCAGTATAGCAGGCGTCAGTGAAGCTTTCTTT
TRBJ2-5	-	TRBV9	many	CASSVDGDGKTQYF	TGTGCCAGCAGCGTAGACGGGGACGGGAAGACCCAGTACTTC
TRBJ2-7	-	TRBV6-2/TRBV6-3	many	CASSAPRLVGEQYF	TGTGCCAGCAGTGCTCCCCGACTAGTCGGGGAGCAGTACTTC
TRBJ2-1	TRBD2	TRBV19	-	CASSGTSWDEQFF	TGTGCCAGCTCCGGGACTAGCTGGGATGAGCAGTTCTTC
TRBJ1-3	-	TRBV4-1	many	CASSFGDTIYF	TGCGCCAGCAGTTTCGGAGACACCATATATTTT
TRBJ2-7	TRBD2	TRBV20-1	few	CSSRGQWTSGRLYEQYF	TGCAGTTCCAGAGGACAGTGGACTAGCGGGAGACTCTACGAGCAGTACTTC
TRBJ2-1	TRBD1	TRBV5-5	many	CASSLASGTGSYNEQFF	TGTGCCAGCAGCTTGGCCAGCGGGACAGGGTCCTACAATGAGCAGTTCTTC
TRBJ2-1	TRBD2	TRBV6-2/TRBV6-3	few	CASRSSGGSYNEQFF	TGTGCCAGCAGGTCTAGCGGGGGGTCCTACAATGAGCAGTTCTTC
TRBJ2-1	-	TRBV10-1	many	CASSESGLNNEQFF	TGCGCCAGCAGTGAGTCGGGACTTAACAATGAGCAGTTCTTC
TRBJ1-1	-	TRBV6-4	-	CARSDSVENTEAFF	TGTGCCAGAAGTGACTCGGTTGAGAACACTGAAGCCTTCTTT
TRBJ2-5	-	TRBV7-9	many	CASSSLPDRQETQYF	TGTGCCAGCAGCTCACTACCGGACAGACAAGAGACCCAGTACTTC
TRBJ2-3	TRBD2	TRBV7-3	many	CASSPGLAGSTDTQYF	TGTGCCAGCAGCCCTGGACTAGCGGGCAGCACAGATACGCAGTATTTT
TRBJ2-5	TRBD2	TRBV6-1	-	CASSRLAETQYF	TGTGCCAGCAGTCGACTAGCGGAGACCCAGTACTTC
TRBJ2-7	TRBD2	TRBV24-1	-	CATSDATAGGNEQYF	TGTGCCACCAGTGATGCAACTGCGGGAGGCAACGAGCAGTACTTC
TRBJ2-1	TRBD1	TRBV6-2/TRBV6-3	many	CASTDRKSNEQFF	TGTGCCAGCACGGACAGGAAGAGTAATGAGCAGTTCTTC
TRBJ1-1	-	TRBV30	many	CACPLWGAEDTEAFF	TGTGCCTGCCCCCTCTGGGGGGCGGAGGACACTGAAGCTTTCTTT
TRBJ2-1	-	TRBV4-1	many	CASSQDRGSSYNEQFF	TGCGCCAGCAGCCAAGATAGAGGGAGCTCCTACAATGAGCAGTTCTTC
TRBJ2-1	-	TRBV20-1	-	CSAYTFGGISYNEKFF	TGCAGTGCTTACACCTTCGGAGGGATCTCCTACAATGAGAAGTTCTTC
TRBJ2-6	-	TRBV18	-	CASSPDSGANVLTF	TGTGCCAGCTCACCGGACTCGGGGGCCAACGTCCTGACTTTC
TRBJ1-1	-	TRBV11-3	many	CASSLSGDLNTEAFF	TGTGCCAGCAGCTTAAGCGGGGATTTGAACACTGAAGCTTTCTTT
TRBJ2-3	TRBD2	TRBV5-1	-	CASSPHGRTSLSKADTQYF	TGCGCCAGCAGCCCCCACGGCAGGACTAGCTTGAGTAAGGCAGATACGCAGTATTTT
TRBJ1-2	-	TRBV6-1	many	CASKNLGGFDGYTF	TGTGCCAGCAAGAATTTGGGAGGCTTTGATGGCTACACCTTC
TRBJ2-7	-	TRBV6-5	-	CASSYSIKHEQYF	TGTGCCAGCAGTTACTCGATAAAGCACGAGCAGTACTTC
TRBJ1-1	TRBD1	TRBV5-1	many	CASSADRGDITEAFF	TGCGCCAGCAGCGCGGACAGGGGGGATATCACTGAAGCTTTCTTT
TRBJ1-5	-	TRBV6-5	many	CASSYSFSNQPQHF	TGTGCCAGCAGTTACTCGTTTAGCAATCAGCCCCAGCATTTT
TRBJ2-1	-	TRBV11-1	-	CASSCPASVRDNEQFF	TGTGCCAGCAGCTGTCCGGCTAGCGTGAGGGACAATGAGCAGTTCTTC
TRBJ2-7	-	TRBV2	many	CASSEGGYEQYF	TGTGCCAGCAGTGAAGGCGGCTACGAGCAGTACTTC
TRBJ1-2	-	TRBV12-3/TRBV12-4	few	CASSFRQFMGYTF	TGTGCCAGCAGTTTCCGGCAGTTCATGGGCTACACCTTC
TRBJ2-6	TRBD1	TRBV19	-	CASSGGPGQQISGANVLTF	TGTGCCAGTAGTGGAGGACCGGGACAGCAAATATCTGGGGCCAACGTCCTGACTTTC
TRBJ1-1	TRBD1	TRBV5-1	many	CASRYQTGGTEAFF	TGCGCCAGCAGATACCAGACAGGGGGCACTGAAGCTTTCTTT
TRBJ1-4	-	TRBV18	many	CASSPPRVANEKLFF	TGTGCCAGCTCACCACCACGGGTGGCTAATGAAAAACTGTTTTTT
TRBJ2-1	-	TRBV28	many	CASSLPFGEIIRYNEQFF	TGTGCCAGCAGTTTACCCTTCGGGGAGATTATCCGGTACAATGAGCAGTTCTTC
TRBJ1-3	TRBD1	TRBV29-1	many	CSVEERDRVRNTIYF	TGCAGCGTTGAAGAAAGGGACAGGGTTAGAAACACCATATATTTT
TRBJ2-1	-	TRBV3-1	many	CASSQVGSYNEQFF	TGTGCCAGCAGCCAAGTGGGCTCCTACAATGAGCAGTTCTTC
TRBJ1-2	-	TRBV7-9	many	CASSLDTRYGYTF	TGTGCCAGCAGCTTGGACACCCGCTATGGCTACACCTTC
TRBJ2-3	-	TRBV20-1	many	CSAEGDRDTQYF	TGCAGTGCTGAGGGGGACCGAGATACGCAGTATTTT
TRBJ2-3	TRBD2	TRBV20-1	many	CSEMGEGDTQYF	TGCAGTGAGATGGGGGAGGGAGATACGCAGTATTTT
TRBJ2-1	TRBD2	TRBV10-3	-	CAISEVLGTSGPISYNEQFF	TGTGCCATCAGTGAAGTTTTGGGGACTAGCGGACCGATCTCCTACAATGAGCAGTTCTTC
TRBJ1-2	TRBD1	TRBV18	many	CASSPQGQGDYGYTF	TGTGCCAGCTCACCACAGGGACAGGGAGACTATGGCTACACCTTC
TRBJ1-1	-	TRBV27	many	CASSQHGHPNTEAFF	TGTGCCAGCAGCCAACATGGCCACCCAAACACTGAAGCTTTCTTT
TRBJ1-1	-	TRBV11-2	many	CASSLGTEAFF	TGTGCCAGCAGCTTAGGCACTGAAGCTTTCTTT
TRBJ1-2	TRBD1	TRBV19	-	CASSSGTGNVKYGYTF	TGTGCCAGTAGCTCCGGGACAGGGAATGTAAAATATGGCTACACCTTC
TRBJ2-1	TRBD1	TRBV11-2	-	CASNYRDRVNNEQFF	TGTGCCAGCAATTACCGGGACAGGGTCAACAATGAGCAGTTCTTC
TRBJ1-2	-	TRBV6-1	many	CASRLDPGAYGYTF	TGTGCCAGCAGGCTCGATCCAGGCGCGTATGGCTACACCTTC
TRBJ1-4	-	TRBV30	many	CAWSVRRGREKLFF	TGTGCCTGGAGTGTACGGAGGGGTAGGGAAAAACTGTTTTTT